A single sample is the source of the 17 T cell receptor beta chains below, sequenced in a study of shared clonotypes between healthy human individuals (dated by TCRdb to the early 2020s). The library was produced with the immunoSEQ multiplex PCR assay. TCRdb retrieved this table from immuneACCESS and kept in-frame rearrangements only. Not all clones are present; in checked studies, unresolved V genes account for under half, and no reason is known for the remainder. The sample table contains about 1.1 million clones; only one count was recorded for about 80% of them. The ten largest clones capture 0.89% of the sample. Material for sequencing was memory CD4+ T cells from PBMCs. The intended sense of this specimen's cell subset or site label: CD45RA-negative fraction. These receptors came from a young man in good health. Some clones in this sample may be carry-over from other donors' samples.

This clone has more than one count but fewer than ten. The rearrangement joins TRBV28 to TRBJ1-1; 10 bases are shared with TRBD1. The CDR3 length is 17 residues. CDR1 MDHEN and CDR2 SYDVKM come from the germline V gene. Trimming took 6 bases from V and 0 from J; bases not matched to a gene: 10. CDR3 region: CASRNRDRGYMNTEAFF. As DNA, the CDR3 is TGTGCCAGCAGAAACCGGGACAGGGGTTACATGAACACTGAAGCTTTCTTT.

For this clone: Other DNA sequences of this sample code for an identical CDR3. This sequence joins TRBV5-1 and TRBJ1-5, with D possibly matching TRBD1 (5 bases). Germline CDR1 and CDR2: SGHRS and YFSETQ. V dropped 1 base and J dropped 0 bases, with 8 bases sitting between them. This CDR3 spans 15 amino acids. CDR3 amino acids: CASSLTGNSNQPQHF. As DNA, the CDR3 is TGCGCCAGCAGCTTGACAGGAAATAGCAATCAGCCCCAGCATTTT.

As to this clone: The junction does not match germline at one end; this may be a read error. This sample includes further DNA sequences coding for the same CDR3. This CDR3 reads CASSPWTGIADTEAFF. CDR3 nucleotides: TGTGCCAGCAGCCCGTGGACAGGGATTGCGGACACTGAAGCTTTCTTC. The chain combines TRBV4-2 with TRBJ1-1; 8 bases are a match to TRBD1. This CDR3 contains 16 residues. CDR1 and CDR2 (germline): LGHNA, YNFKEQ.

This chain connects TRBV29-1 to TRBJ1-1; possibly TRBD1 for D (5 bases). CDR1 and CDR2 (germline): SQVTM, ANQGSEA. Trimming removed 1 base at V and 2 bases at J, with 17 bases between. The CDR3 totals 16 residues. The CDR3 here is CSVEGTAGRSNTEAFF. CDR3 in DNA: TGCAGCGTTGAAGGGACGGCAGGGAGAAGTAACACTGAAGCTTTCTTT.

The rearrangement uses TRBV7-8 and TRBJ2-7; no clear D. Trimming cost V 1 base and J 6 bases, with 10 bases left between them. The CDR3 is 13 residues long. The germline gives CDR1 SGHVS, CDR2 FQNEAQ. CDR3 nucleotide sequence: TGTGCCAGCAGCTTAGGGCAGATATTCGAGCAGTACTTC. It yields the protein CASSLGQIFEQYF.

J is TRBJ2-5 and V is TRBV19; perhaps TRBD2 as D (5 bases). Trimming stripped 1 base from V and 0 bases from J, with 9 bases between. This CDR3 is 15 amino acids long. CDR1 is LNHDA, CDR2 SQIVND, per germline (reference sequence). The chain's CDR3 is CASSIAPGYQETQYF. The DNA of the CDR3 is TGTGCCAGTAGTATAGCCCCGGGATACCAAGAGACCCAGTACTTC.

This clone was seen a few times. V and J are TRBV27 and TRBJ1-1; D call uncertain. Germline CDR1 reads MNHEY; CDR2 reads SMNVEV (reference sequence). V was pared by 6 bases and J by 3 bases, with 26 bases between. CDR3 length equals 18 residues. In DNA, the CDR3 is TGTGCCAGCAGCCCCCGGGCCCAATTGAACCGAAGGGACACTGAAGCTTTCTTT. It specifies CASSPRAQLNRRDTEAFF.

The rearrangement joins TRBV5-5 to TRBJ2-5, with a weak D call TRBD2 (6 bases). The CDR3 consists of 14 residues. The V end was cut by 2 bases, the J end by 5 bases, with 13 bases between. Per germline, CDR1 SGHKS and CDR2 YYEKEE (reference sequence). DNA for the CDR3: TGTGCCAGCAGCTTAGATTCTGGGGGGGAGACCCAGTACTTC. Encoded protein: CASSLDSGGETQYF.

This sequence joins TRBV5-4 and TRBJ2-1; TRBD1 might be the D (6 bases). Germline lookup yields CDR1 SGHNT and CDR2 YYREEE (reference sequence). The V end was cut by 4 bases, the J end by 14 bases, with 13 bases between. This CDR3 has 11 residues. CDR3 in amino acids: CASSLNRDEFF. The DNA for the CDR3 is TGTGCCAGCAGCCTCAACAGGGATGAGTTCTTC.

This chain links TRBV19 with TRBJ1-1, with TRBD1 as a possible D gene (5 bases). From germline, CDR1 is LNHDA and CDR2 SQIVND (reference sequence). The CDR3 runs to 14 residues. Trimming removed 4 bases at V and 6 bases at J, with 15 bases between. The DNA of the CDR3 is TGTGCCAGTAGTACTCAACAGGTAACGGCTGAAGCTTTCTTT. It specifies CASSTQQVTAEAFF.

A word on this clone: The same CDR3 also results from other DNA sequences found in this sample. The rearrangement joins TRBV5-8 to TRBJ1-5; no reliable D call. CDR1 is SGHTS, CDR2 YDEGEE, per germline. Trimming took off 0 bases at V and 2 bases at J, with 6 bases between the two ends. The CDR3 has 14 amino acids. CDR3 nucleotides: TGTGCCAGCAGCTTGGGATTAGGCAATCAGCCCCAGCATTTT. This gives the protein CASSLGLGNQPQHF.

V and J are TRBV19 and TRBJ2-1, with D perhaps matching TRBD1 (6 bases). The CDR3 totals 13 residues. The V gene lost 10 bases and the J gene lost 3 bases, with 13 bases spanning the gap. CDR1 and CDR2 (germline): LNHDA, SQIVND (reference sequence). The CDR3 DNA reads TGTGCCATCCGGGACATCAACTACAATGAGCAGTTCTTC. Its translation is CAIRDINYNEQFF.

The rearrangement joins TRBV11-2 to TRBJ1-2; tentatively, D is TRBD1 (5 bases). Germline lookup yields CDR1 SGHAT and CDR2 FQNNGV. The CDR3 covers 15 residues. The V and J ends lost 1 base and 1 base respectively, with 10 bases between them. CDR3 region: CASSLGGPLNYGYTF. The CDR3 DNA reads TGTGCCAGCAGCTTAGGGGGACCGCTTAACTATGGCTACACCTTC. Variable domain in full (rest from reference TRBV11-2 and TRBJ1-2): EAGVAQSPRYKIIEKRQSVAFWCNPISGHATLYWYQQILGQGPKLLIQFQNNGVVDDSQLPKDRFSAERLKGVDSTLKIQPAKLEDSAVYLCASSLGGPLNYGYTFGSGTRLTVV.

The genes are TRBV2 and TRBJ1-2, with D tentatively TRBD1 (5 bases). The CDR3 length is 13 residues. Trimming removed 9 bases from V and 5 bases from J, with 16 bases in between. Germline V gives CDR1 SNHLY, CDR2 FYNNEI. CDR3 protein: CARKGQGPYGYTF. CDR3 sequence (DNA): TGTGCCAGAAAGGGGCAGGGACCATATGGCTACACCTTC.

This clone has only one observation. CDR3 residues: CASTKWTGTEAFF. In nucleotides, the CDR3 is TGTGCCAGCACCAAATGGACAGGCACTGAAGCTTTCTTT. The chain carries TRBV7-2 and TRBJ1-1, with 7 bases aligning to TRBD1. The CDR3 has 13 amino acids. The germline CDR1 and CDR2 sequences are SGHTA and FQGNSA. J gave up 4 bases and V 7 bases, and 6 bases lay outside the gene matches. Filled out from reference TRBV7-2 and TRBJ1-1, the complete variable domain reads GAGVSQSPSNKVTEKGKDVELRCDPISGHTALYWYRQSLGQGLEFLIYFQGNSAPDKSGLPSDRFSAERTGGSVSTLTIQRTQQEDSAVYLCASTKWTGTEAFFGQGTRLTVV.

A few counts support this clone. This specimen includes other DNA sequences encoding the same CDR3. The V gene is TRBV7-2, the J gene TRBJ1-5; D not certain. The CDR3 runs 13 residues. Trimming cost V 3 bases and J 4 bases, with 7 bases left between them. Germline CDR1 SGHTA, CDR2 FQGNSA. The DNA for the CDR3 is TGTGCCAGCAGCTTCGGCCTAAATCAGCCCCAGCATTTT. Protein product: CASSFGLNQPQHF.

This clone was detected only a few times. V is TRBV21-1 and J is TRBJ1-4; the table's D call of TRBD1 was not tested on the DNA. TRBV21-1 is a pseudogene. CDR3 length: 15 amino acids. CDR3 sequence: CASSNWRQRSGKLFF. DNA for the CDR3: TGTGCCAGCAGCAATTGGAGACAGCGCTCAGGAAAACTGTTTTTT.